This TCR beta chain came from a study of tumor and adjacent non-tumor tissue in lung cancer. Study summary: Aged about 31 to 80 years, patients included fewer than 11 men and five or six women with stage I to III disease. On average, productive TCRbeta reads reached a few million per sample. General study results and limits: TCR diversity was significantly greater in tumor than normal lung tissue.

A note on this clonotype: Its antigen is not known. One base away lies a much larger clone, so this may be a sequencing read error.

TCRbeta libraries were built with three rounds of nested PCR, modified from ARM-PCR. TCRdb reprocessed the multiplex PCR reads with MiXCR, giving one entry per CDR3 protein. The sample has around 86,000 distinct CDR3 sequences, roughly 72% seen once; the top ten hold about 9.2%. No cell sorting was done before RNA was extracted from the tissue. CDR1 KGHDR and CDR2 SFDVKD come from the germline V gene. The CDR3 runs to 15 residues. This chain uses TRBV24-1 with TRBJ1-5, with D possibly being TRBD1 (5 bases). Sample: lung tumor tissue. This TCR derives from a woman in her 40s with non-small cell lung cancer. CDR3 sequence reads: CTTSDQGGGNQPQHF. CDR3 sequence (DNA): TGTACCACCAGTGATCAGGGTGGAGGCAATCAGCCCCAGCATTTT.